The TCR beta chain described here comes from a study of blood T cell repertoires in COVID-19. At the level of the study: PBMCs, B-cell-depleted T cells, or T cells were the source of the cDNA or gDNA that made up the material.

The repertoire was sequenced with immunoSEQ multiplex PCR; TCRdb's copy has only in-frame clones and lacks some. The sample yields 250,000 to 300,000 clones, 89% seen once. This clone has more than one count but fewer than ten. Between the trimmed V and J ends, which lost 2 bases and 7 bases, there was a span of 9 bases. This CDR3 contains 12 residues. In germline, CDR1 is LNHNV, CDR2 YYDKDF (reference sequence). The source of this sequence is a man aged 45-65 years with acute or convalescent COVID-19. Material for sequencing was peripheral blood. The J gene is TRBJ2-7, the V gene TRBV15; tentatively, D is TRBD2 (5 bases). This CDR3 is CATSRFTGEQYF. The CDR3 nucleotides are TGTGCCACCAGCAGATTTACGGGGGAGCAGTACTTC. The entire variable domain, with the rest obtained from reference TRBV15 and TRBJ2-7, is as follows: DAMVIQNPRYQVTQFGKPVTLSCSQTLNHNVMYWYQQKSSQAPKLLFHYYDKDFNNEADTPDNFQSRRPNTSFCFLDIRSPGLGDTAMYLCATSRFTGEQYFGPGTRLTVT.